A single sample gave rise to the 20 T cell receptor beta chains below, sequenced in a study of T cell changes during pregnancy in multiple sclerosis (dated by TCRdb to 2018 to 2020). Library construction relied on the immunoSEQ multiplex PCR assay. The source is immuneACCESS, and TCRdb retained only in-frame sequences with V and J called. Part of the clones is not carried over; for the studies checked, unresolved V genes explain less than half of this, and the remainder is unexplained. This sample holds 40,000 to 55,000 clones; approximately 92% were observed only once. Clones ranked in the top ten supply 0.7% of the sample. This specimen was CD4+ T cells from peripheral blood mononuclear cells, taken before pregnancy. All receptors derive from a female donor with multiple sclerosis, enrolled in a pregnancy study.

V and J are TRBV6-5 and TRBJ1-1, with D possibly being TRBD1 (6 bases). The CDR3 runs 13 residues. The germline V gene encodes CDR1 MNHEY and CDR2 SVGAGI. V lost 0 bases and J lost 9, with 11 bases in between. For the CDR3, the DNA is TGTGCCAGCAGTTACTCCCAGGGGAACCAAGCTTTCTTT. Amino acid sequence: CASSYSQGNQAFF.

The chain joins TRBV6-1 to TRBJ2-5; TRBD2 agrees at 8 bases. Unmatched junction bases numbered 8, after V lost 10 bases and J lost 4 bases. The CDR3 loop spans 13 amino acids. Germline assignment: CDR1 MNHNS and CDR2 SASEGT. The CDR3 spells CATMRGAGETQYF. The CDR3 bases are TGTGCCACCATGCGGGGGGCCGGAGAGACCCAGTACTTC.

The rearrangement uses TRBV7-9 and TRBJ2-7; D may be TRBD2 (6 bases). Germline lookup yields CDR1 SEHNR and CDR2 FQNEAQ (reference sequence). The V gene lost 3 bases and the J gene lost 6 bases, with 21 bases spanning the gap. This CDR3 has 16 amino acids. Written as DNA, the CDR3 is TGTGCCAGCAGCTTGTTGGCCGGACTACCTCCAGGCGAGCAGTACTTC. Protein: CASSLLAGLPPGEQYF.

The genes are TRBV28 and TRBJ1-1; D is unclear. CDR3 length: 14 amino acids. The ends were cut back, 5 bases at V and 0 bases at J, with 10 bases in the middle. The V gene's germline CDR1 is MDHEN and CDR2 SYDVKM. CDR3 loop: CASSRYDMNTEAFF. The CDR3 DNA sequence: TGTGCCAGCAGTAGATACGACATGAACACTGAAGCTTTCTTT.

The V gene is TRBV15, the J gene TRBJ1-5; 7 positions agree with TRBD1. V shed 6 bases, J shed 7 bases, and the junction held 9 bases outside the gene matches. The length of the CDR3 is 14 residues. The germline V gene encodes CDR1 LNHNV and CDR2 YYDKDF (reference sequence). The DNA for the CDR3 is TGTGCCACCAGTCGTGACAGGGTAGAACAGCCCCAGCATTTT. This codes for CATSRDRVEQPQHF.

The genes are TRBV11-2 and TRBJ2-1, with a tentative D call TRBD2 (5 bases). V was shortened by 0 bases and J by 7 bases, with 10 bases between the two germline ends. The CDR3 runs 14 residues. Germline V gene sequence: CDR1 SGHAT, CDR2 FQNNGV. CDR3: CASSLDIQRNEQFF. In nucleotides, the CDR3 is TGTGCCAGCAGCTTAGATATTCAGCGGAATGAGCAGTTCTTC.

The chain links TRBV29-1 to TRBJ1-5; TRBD1 might be the D (5 bases). Germline V gene sequence: CDR1 SQVTM, CDR2 ANQGSEA. This CDR3 has 13 residues. The V and J ends lost 4 bases and 6 bases respectively, with 13 bases between them. CDR3 sequence: CSVGAGSSQPQHF. The CDR3 coding sequence is TGCAGCGTTGGGGCAGGGTCATCTCAGCCCCAGCATTTT.

This clone was observed once. CDR3 nucleotide sequence: TGTGCCAGTACCGAGCCCCCTCACCGAACAGGGAGGGGTCAGCCCCAGCATTTT. It translates to CASTEPPHRTGRGQPQHF. The chain joins TRBV19 to TRBJ1-5; D possibly corresponds to TRBD1 (6 bases). Germline CDR1 LNHDA, CDR2 SQIVND (reference sequence). CDR3 length: 18 amino acids. V gave up 7 bases and J gave up 6 bases, with 28 bases separating them.

V is TRBV11-2 and J is TRBJ2-3, with D possibly being TRBD2 (6 bases). V gave up 1 base and J gave up 4 bases, with 9 bases separating them. Germline lookup yields CDR1 SGHAT and CDR2 FQNNGV. This CDR3 is 14 amino acids long. The CDR3 nucleotides are TGTGCCAGCAGCTTAGCGGGAGTAGCAGATACGCAGTATTTT. Translation gives CASSLAGVADTQYF.

The chain combines TRBV7-8 with TRBJ2-7, with 12 bases fitting TRBD1. This CDR3 region has 15 residues. Germline assignment: CDR1 SGHVS and CDR2 FQNEAQ. The V gene end was trimmed by 5 bases and the J gene end by 5 bases; junction bases not matched to a gene: 7. CDR3 in amino acids: CASSRGTGGAHEQYF. The CDR3 DNA is TGTGCCAGCAGCAGAGGGACAGGGGGCGCCCACGAGCAGTACTTC.

The chain joins TRBV5-1 to TRBJ2-7, with 11 bases identical to TRBD1. V shed 3 bases and J 6 bases; nucleotides not matched to a gene: 2. The CDR3 covers 13 residues. Germline values: CDR1 SGHRS, CDR2 YFSETQ. The CDR3 sequence: CASSSGTGGEQYF. CDR3 nucleotides: TGCGCCAGCAGCTCCGGGACAGGGGGCGAGCAGTACTTC.

This clone was observed a single time. This chain connects TRBV18 to TRBJ2-2, with no clear D. With 6 bases removed from V and 5 bases from J, the gap between germline ends came to 7 bases. Germline V gives CDR1 KGHSH, CDR2 LQKENI. This CDR3 spans 12 amino acids. Written as DNA, the CDR3 is TGTGCCAGCTCTACCAGGACCGGGGAGCTGTTTTTT. Translation gives CASSTRTGELFF.

CDR3 sequence (DNA): TGTGCCAGCAGTGTGGGGAACAGGGCGGGAGACCAAGAGACCCAGTACTTC. It codes for CASSVGNRAGDQETQYF. The rearrangement joins TRBV25-1 to TRBJ2-5; possible D gene TRBD2, 7 bases. V was shortened by 4 bases and J by 0 bases, with 18 bases between the two germline ends. CDR3 length equals 17 residues. CDR1 MGHDK and CDR2 SYGVNS come from the germline V gene.

The V and J genes are TRBV6-1 and TRBJ1-5; unclear D gene. Germline CDR1 is MNHNS and CDR2 is SASEGT. Trimming shortened V by 4 bases and J by 6 bases, and 10 bases separated the two germline ends. The CDR3 consists of 13 residues. The CDR3 bases are TGTGCCAGCAGTGGTGTAGCGGGTCAGCCCCAGCATTTT. This encodes CASSGVAGQPQHF.

This clone was seen a few times. The chain links TRBV7-9 to TRBJ1-2, with 11 bases fitting TRBD1. The germline CDR1 and CDR2 sequences are SEHNR and FQNEAQ (reference sequence). The CDR3 loop spans 13 amino acids. The ends lost 5 bases at V and 6 bases at J; junction bases unmatched: 2. The CDR3 loop reads CASSRTGGDGYTF. The CDR3 nucleotides read TGTGCCAGCAGCCGGACAGGGGGCGATGGCTACACCTTC.

The chain couples TRBV9 to TRBJ2-1, with 11 bases lining up with TRBD2. Germline V CDR1 and CDR2: SGDLS, YYNGEE. This CDR3 region has 15 residues. J was trimmed by 10 bases and V by 3 bases; bases with no gene match: 9. The CDR3 protein is CASSGAVAGGLEQFF. The CDR3 DNA follows: TGTGCCAGCAGCGGAGCGGTAGCGGGAGGGCTAGAGCAGTTCTTC.

This chain connects TRBV15 to TRBJ2-1; D uncertain. Deletions cut 0 bases from V and 8 bases from J, with 8 bases between. Germline CDR1 reads LNHNV; CDR2 reads YYDKDF (reference sequence). The CDR3 has 13 amino acids. Here the CDR3 reads CATSRDPGDEQFF. Written as DNA, the CDR3 is TGTGCCACCAGCAGAGATCCAGGTGATGAGCAGTTCTTC. The full variable domain, completed using reference TRBV15 and TRBJ2-1, is DAMVIQNPRYQVTQFGKPVTLSCSQTLNHNVMYWYQQKSSQAPKLLFHYYDKDFNNEADTPDNFQSRRPNTSFCFLDIRSPGLGDTAMYLCATSRDPGDEQFFGPGTRLTVL.

The rearrangement links TRBV6-1 to TRBJ2-5, with 12 nucleotides matching TRBD2. CDR1 is MNHNS and CDR2 is SASEGT in the germline V gene. This CDR3 is built from 18 residues. V was clipped by 4 bases and J by 5 bases; unmatched bases: 14. This CDR3 is CASSALAGGRPPGETQYF. The CDR3, as DNA: TGTGCCAGCAGTGCACTAGCGGGGGGACGGCCACCGGGGGAGACCCAGTACTTC.

This clone was seen a single time. This chain links TRBV6-6 with TRBJ2-2; maybe TRBD1 (5 bases). The germline CDR1 and CDR2 sequences are MNHNY and SVGAGI (reference sequence). Trimming stripped 6 bases from V and 3 bases from J, with 11 bases between. CDR3 length: 14 residues. The CDR3 DNA reads TGTGCCAGCAGCTTTACAGGTTACACCGGGGAGCTGTTTTTT. Encoded protein: CASSFTGYTGELFF.

V and J are TRBV15 and TRBJ2-1; D is possibly TRBD2 (5 bases). CDR1 and CDR2 from the germline V gene are LNHNV and YYDKDF (reference sequence). V was pared by 3 bases and J by 13 bases, with 13 bases between. The CDR3 length is 12 residues. CDR3 loop: CATSRDFEGQFF. The DNA for the CDR3 is TGTGCCACCAGCAGGGACTTCGAGGGCCAGTTCTTC. The full variable domain, its missing parts supplied by reference TRBV15 and TRBJ2-1, is DAMVIQNPRYQVTQFGKPVTLSCSQTLNHNVMYWYQQKSSQAPKLLFHYYDKDFNNEADTPDNFQSRRPNTSFCFLDIRSPGLGDTAMYLCATSRDFEGQFFGPGTRLTVL.